A few counts support the clone carrying this T cell receptor (beta chain). No antigen is known for it. This sample is drawn from a study of regulatory T cells in long-lasting Graves disease. Study conclusions and caveats: Under persistent disease, TRBV28, TRBJ1-2 and TRBJ2-5 were used preferentially.

The CDR3 is 15 residues long. Germline V gene data show CDR1 as SNHLY and CDR2 as FYNNEI. Trimming took 6 bases from V and 4 from J; bases not matched to a gene: 7. The time point is: newly diagnosed GD, antithyroid drugs for less than 3 months. RNA from PBMCs was the source of the TCR library. Enrollment of patients was through an endocrinology department in Xi'an, China. iRepertoire HTBI primers and Arm-PCR of CDR3 regions built TCR beta libraries. TCRdb recomputed calls from the multiplex PCR reads with MiXCR, one row per CDR3 protein. Of 350,000 to 500,000 distinct CDR3 sequences in the sample, 12% to 15% were seen once. Another study also made use of these data, one on T cells in Graves' hyperthyroidism and ophthalmopathy. As that study records: Stable hyperthyroidism was separated from ophthalmopathy by a model based on 13 V-J features.

The source material was peripheral blood mononuclear cells (PBMCs), sampled at new diagnosis, from a patient treated with antithyroid drugs. V is TRBV2 and J is TRBJ1-5; TRBD1 matches at 9 bases. The sequence derives from a woman aged 45-65 years with Graves disease. The DNA of the CDR3 is TGTGCCAGCAGGAAGGACAGGGGCTCGAATCAGCCCCAGCATTTT. Its translation is CASRKDRGSNQPQHF.